This T cell receptor beta chain originates from a study of shared clonotypes between healthy human individuals. As concerns this clone: One end of the junction varies from germline; a read error may be responsible.

The length of the CDR3 is 16 residues. Germline values: CDR1 SSHAT, CDR2 FNYEAQ (reference sequence). Generated by immunoSEQ multiplex PCR, the TCRdb table keeps only in-frame clones and is missing some. Seen here are more than 2 million clones, 95% observed once, and the top ten hold over 0.1%. Sequencing input: naive CD4+ T cells sorted from blood. Documented subset: CD45RA+ positively selected. This sequence was found in a man aged 18 to 30 in good health. J is TRBJ2-1 and V is TRBV7-7, with 10 bases matching TRBD1. In DNA, the CDR3 is TGTGCTAGCAGACGGCCCGGGACAGGGGCCCTCAATGAGCAGTTCTTC. Translated: CASRRPGTGALNEQFF.